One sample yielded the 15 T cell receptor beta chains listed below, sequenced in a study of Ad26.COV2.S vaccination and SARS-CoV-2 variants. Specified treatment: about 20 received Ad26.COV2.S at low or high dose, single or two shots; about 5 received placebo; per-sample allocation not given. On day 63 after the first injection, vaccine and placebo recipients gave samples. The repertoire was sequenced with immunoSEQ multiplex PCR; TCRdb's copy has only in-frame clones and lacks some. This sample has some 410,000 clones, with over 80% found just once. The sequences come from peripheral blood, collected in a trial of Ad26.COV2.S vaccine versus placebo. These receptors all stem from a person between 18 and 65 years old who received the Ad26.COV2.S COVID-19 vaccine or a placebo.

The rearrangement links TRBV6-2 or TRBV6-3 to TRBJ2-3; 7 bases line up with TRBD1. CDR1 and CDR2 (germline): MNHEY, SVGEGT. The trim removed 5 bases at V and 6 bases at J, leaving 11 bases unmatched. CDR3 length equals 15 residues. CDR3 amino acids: CASSNPRQGLDTQYF. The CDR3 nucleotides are TGTGCCAGCAGTAACCCCCGACAGGGCCTGGATACGCAGTATTTT.

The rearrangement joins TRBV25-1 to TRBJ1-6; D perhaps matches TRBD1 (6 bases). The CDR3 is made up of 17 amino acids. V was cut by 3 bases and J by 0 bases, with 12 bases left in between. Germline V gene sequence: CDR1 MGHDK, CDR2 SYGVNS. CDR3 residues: CASSDSKDSSYNSPLHF. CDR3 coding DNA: TGTGCCAGCAGTGACTCGAAGGACAGCTCCTATAATTCACCCCTCCACTTT. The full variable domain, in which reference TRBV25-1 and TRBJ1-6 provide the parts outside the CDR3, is EADIYQTPRYLVIGTGKKITLECSQTMGHDKMYWYQQDPGMELHLIHYSYGVNSTEKGDLSSESTVSRIRTEHFPLTLESARPSHTSQYLCASSDSKDSSYNSPLHFGNGTRLTVT.

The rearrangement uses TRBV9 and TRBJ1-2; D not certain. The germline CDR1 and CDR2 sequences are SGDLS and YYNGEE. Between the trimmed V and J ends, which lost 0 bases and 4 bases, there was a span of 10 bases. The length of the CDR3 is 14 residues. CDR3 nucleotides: TGTGCCAGCAGCGTAGGTGTAGATCCCTATGGCTACACCTTC. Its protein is CASSVGVDPYGYTF.

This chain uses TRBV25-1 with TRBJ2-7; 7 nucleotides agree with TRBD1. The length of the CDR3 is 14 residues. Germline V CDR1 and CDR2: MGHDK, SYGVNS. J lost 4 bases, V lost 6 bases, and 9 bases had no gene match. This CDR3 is CASSQGVEGYEQYF. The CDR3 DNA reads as TGTGCCAGCAGCCAGGGGGTAGAGGGTTACGAGCAGTACTTC.

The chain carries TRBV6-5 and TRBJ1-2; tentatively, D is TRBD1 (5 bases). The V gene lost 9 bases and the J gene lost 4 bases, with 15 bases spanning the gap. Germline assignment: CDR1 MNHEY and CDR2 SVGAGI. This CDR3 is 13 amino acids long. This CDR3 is CASAAGRVYGYTF. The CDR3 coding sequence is TGTGCCAGTGCGGCAGGGCGGGTCTATGGCTACACCTTC.

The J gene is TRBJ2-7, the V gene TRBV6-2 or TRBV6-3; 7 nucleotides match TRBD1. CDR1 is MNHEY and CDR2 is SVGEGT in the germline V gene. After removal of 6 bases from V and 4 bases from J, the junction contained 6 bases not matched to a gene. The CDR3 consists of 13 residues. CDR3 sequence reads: CASSKTGLYEQYF. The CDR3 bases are TGTGCCAGCAGCAAGACAGGGTTGTACGAGCAGTACTTC.

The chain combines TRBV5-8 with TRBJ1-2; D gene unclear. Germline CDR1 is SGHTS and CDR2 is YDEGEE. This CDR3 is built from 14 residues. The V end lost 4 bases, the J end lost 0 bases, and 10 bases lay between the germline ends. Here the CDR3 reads CASSRRQANYGYTF. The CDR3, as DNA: TGTGCCAGCAGCCGGCGGCAGGCTAACTATGGCTACACCTTC.

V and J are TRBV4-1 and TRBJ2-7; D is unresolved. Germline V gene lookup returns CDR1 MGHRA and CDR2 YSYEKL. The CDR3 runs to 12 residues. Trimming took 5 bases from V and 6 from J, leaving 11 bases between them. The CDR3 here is CASSIPLGEQYF. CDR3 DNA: TGCGCCAGCAGCATTCCTTTGGGCGAGCAGTACTTC.

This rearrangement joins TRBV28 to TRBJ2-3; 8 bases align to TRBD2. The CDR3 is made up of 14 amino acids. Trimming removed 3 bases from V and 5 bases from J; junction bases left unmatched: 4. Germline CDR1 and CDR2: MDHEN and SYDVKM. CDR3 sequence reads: CASSFSGGGDTQYF. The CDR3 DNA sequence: TGTGCCAGCAGTTTTTCGGGGGGGGGAGATACGCAGTATTTT.

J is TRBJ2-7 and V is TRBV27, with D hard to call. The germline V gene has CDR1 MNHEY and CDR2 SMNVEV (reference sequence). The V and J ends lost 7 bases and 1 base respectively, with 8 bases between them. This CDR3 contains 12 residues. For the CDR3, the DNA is TGTGCCAGCATCTCGCGGTCCTACGAGCAGTACTTC. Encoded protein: CASISRSYEQYF.

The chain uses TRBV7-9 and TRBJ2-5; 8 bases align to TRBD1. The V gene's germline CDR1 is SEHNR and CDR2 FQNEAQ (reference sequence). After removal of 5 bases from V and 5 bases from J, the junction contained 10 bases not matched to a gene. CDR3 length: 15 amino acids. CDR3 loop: CASSHRQGIWETQYF. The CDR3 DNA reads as TGTGCCAGCAGCCACCGACAGGGGATTTGGGAGACCCAGTACTTC. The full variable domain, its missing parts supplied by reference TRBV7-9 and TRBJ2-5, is DTGVSQNPRHKITKRGQNVTFRCDPISEHNRLYWYRQTLGQGPEFLTYFQNEAQLEKSRLLSDRFSAERPKGSFSTLEIQRTEQGDSAMYLCASSHRQGIWETQYFGPGTRLLVL.

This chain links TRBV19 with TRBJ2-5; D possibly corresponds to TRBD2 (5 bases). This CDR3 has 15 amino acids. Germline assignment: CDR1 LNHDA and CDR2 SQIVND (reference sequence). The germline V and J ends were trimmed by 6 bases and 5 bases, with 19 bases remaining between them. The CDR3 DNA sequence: TGTGCCAGTAGACCCGACGGGGTCCTGGGGGAGACCCAGTACTTC. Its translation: CASRPDGVLGETQYF.

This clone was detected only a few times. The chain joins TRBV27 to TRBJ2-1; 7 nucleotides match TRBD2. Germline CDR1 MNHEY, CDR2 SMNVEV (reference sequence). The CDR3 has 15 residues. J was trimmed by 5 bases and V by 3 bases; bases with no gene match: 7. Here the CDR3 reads CASSLFTSENNEQFF. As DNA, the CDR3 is TGTGCCAGCAGTTTGTTTACTAGCGAGAACAATGAGCAGTTCTTC.

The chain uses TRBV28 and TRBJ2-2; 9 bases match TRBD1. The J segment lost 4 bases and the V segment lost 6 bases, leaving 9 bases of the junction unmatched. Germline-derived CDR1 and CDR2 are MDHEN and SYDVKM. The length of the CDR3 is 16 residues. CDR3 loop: CASRESGTGSTGELFF. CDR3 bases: TGTGCCAGCAGAGAATCCGGGACAGGGTCCACCGGGGAGCTGTTTTTT.

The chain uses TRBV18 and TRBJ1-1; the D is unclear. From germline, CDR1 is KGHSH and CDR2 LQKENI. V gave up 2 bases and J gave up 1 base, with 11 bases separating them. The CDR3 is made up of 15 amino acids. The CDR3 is CASSPISRQNTEAFF. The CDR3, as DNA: TGTGCCAGCTCACCAATCTCCCGACAGAACACTGAAGCTTTCTTT.